The present entry profiles one TCR beta chain with its context. Its target is unknown. The sample comes from a study of cytomegalovirus exposure and HLA in healthy donors. About the study: A prior study identified just under 120 million unique TCR beta sequences from 180 million or so T cells. Overall study results and limits: A later analysis showed HLA-associated TCR beta chains outstripping equally common others in clonal expansion.

The primer mix had 60 Vbeta and 13 Jbeta primers. Clones were read by immunoSEQ multiplex PCR, and TCRdb kept only the in-frame ones, dropping some. Altogether over 90,000 clones are present, about 69% being singletons, with the ten largest covering approximately 4.8%. CDR1 MGHRA and CDR2 YSYEKL come from the germline V gene. The CDR3 is 15 residues long. V gave up 2 bases and J gave up 8 bases; unmatched junction bases: 4. The J gene is TRBJ2-1, the V gene TRBV4-1; 12 bases agree with TRBD2. Sequenced input: PBMCs. This receptor was obtained from a human donor in good health. The CDR3 DNA sequence: TGCGCCAGCAGCCAAACGACTAGCGGGAGCTATGAGCAGTTCTTC. It encodes CASSQTTSGSYEQFF.